This T cell receptor (beta chain) is from a study of T cells after posttransplantation cyclophosphamide. General study points: After PTCy, TRB diversity resembled that of CNI/methotrexate controls. Later blood repertoires were often dominated by clones from the donor CD8+ memory compartment. Tissue-infiltrating T cells from skin or gut overlapped little with blood T cells.

Trimming shortened V by 4 bases and J by 2 bases, and 11 bases separated the two germline ends. Germline lookup yields CDR1 SGHNT and CDR2 YYREEE (reference sequence). This CDR3 contains 14 residues. Libraries were prepared by immunoSEQ multiplex PCR; TCRdb keeps only in-frame clonotypes and omits some of them. The sample has some 10,000 clones, more than 75% seen once. For this clone: The antigen is unknown.

Methotrexate plus calcineurin inhibitor accompanied controls' myeloablative marrow transplants; sampling was 1 year later. This sequence was found in a young adult male patient who received an allogeneic stem cell transplant from an unrelated donor, was CMV-positive, and had no GVHD. Among the T cells, some may be from the graft donor. Sequencing was performed on PBMCs, taken after an allogeneic stem cell transplant with a calcineurin inhibitor and methotrexate. J is TRBJ2-3 and V is TRBV5-4; perhaps TRBD2 as D (6 bases). CDR3 in DNA: TGTGCCAGCAGCCCGGACTATTCCACAGATACGCAGTATTTT. Protein sequence: CASSPDYSTDTQYF.